The 27 T cell receptor beta chains given below trace back to one sample, sequenced in a study of radiotherapy plus CTLA-4 blockade in lung cancer. Sequencing was performed with immunoSEQ multiplex PCR; in TCRdb, only in-frame clones are kept and a portion is missing. The table has around 90,000 clones, about 83% seen once. The sequences come from peripheral blood, collected from a patient treated with radiotherapy plus ipilimumab. These receptors all stem from a human donor with non-small cell lung cancer who had stable disease on radiotherapy plus ipilimumab.

The chain joins TRBV28 to TRBJ2-3; 7 bases are shared with TRBD1. CDR1 MDHEN and CDR2 SYDVKM come from the germline V gene. The V segment lost 4 bases and the J segment 6 bases; nucleotides outside the gene matches: 7. There are 14 residues in the CDR3. CDR3 sequence (DNA): TGTGCCAGCAGTTCAGGGGGTCCTCCGGATACGCAGTATTTT. Its translation is CASSSGGPPDTQYF.

The chain is built from TRBV11-2 and TRBJ1-4, with 9 positions matching TRBD1. The V gene's germline CDR1 is SGHAT and CDR2 FQNNGV. The trim removed 2 bases at V and 6 bases at J, leaving 1 base unmatched. The CDR3 has 14 amino acids. The CDR3: CASSLTGGDEKLFF. For the CDR3, the DNA is TGTGCCAGCAGCTTAACAGGGGGCGATGAAAAACTGTTTTTT.

The chain couples TRBV19 to TRBJ1-1; D is ambiguous. This CDR3 has 15 residues. Trimming took off 5 bases at V and 0 bases at J, with 13 bases between the two ends. In germline, CDR1 is LNHDA, CDR2 SQIVND (reference sequence). The DNA for the CDR3 is TGTGCCAGTAGTCCGACGACGGCCATGAACACTGAAGCTTTCTTT. It codes for CASSPTTAMNTEAFF.

CDR3 in amino acids: CASSAGLAGRETQYF. Here the CDR3 DNA reads TGTGCCAGCAGCGCGGGACTAGCGGGAAGGGAGACCCAGTACTTC. The V gene is TRBV9, the J gene TRBJ2-5; 13 bases align to TRBD2. Unmatched junction bases numbered 4, after V lost 3 bases and J lost 5 bases. The length of the CDR3 is 15 residues. Germline lookup yields CDR1 SGDLS and CDR2 YYNGEE.

The chain combines TRBV29-1 with TRBJ2-1, with 9 bases matching TRBD2. There are 16 residues in the CDR3. Germline lookup yields CDR1 SQVTM and CDR2 ANQGSEA. Trimming cost V 5 bases and J 8 bases; bases outside gene matches: 16. CDR3 sequence: CSVTAGAGGPPDEQFF. CDR3 in DNA: TGCAGCGTTACCGCGGGAGCGGGGGGCCCTCCGGATGAGCAGTTCTTC.

The V gene is TRBV9, the J gene TRBJ2-2, with TRBD1 as a possible D gene (5 bases). The CDR3 covers 15 residues. The V end lost 1 base, the J end lost 0 bases, and 7 bases lay between the germline ends. Germline lookup yields CDR1 SGDLS and CDR2 YYNGEE. CDR3: CASSVIGANTGELFF. The DNA of the CDR3 is TGTGCCAGCAGCGTAATAGGGGCGAACACCGGGGAGCTGTTTTTT.

V gene TRBV2 combines with J gene TRBJ2-5, with 10 bases that match TRBD1. The CDR3 loop spans 15 amino acids. V was pared by 6 bases and J by 4 bases, with 8 bases of the junction left unmatched. Looked up from germline, CDR1 is SNHLY and CDR2 is FYNNEI. CDR3: CASSTDRGHGETQYF. In DNA form, the CDR3 reads TGTGCCAGCAGCACCGACAGGGGGCACGGAGAGACCCAGTACTTC.

This clone was observed once. The chain combines TRBV7-3 with TRBJ1-1; tentative D call: TRBD1 (6 bases). The CDR3 spans 13 residues. Per germline, CDR1 SGHTA and CDR2 FQGTGA. V lost 5 bases and J 2 bases, leaving 9 bases between the germline ends. The CDR3 nucleotides read TGTGCCAGCAGCCGGGGGCCTAACACTGAAGCTTTCTTT. It specifies CASSRGPNTEAFF.

The chain employs TRBV7-2 and TRBJ1-1, with D unresolved. The length of the CDR3 is 13 residues. Germline V gene data show CDR1 as SGHTA and CDR2 as FQGNSA. Trimming removed 6 bases at V and 6 bases at J, with 14 bases between. CDR3 in amino acids: CASRKRPDPEAFF. DNA of the CDR3: TGTGCCAGCAGAAAAAGGCCAGATCCTGAAGCTTTCTTT.

V is TRBV2 and J is TRBJ1-2, with D maybe TRBD1 (6 bases). The germline V gene has CDR1 SNHLY and CDR2 FYNNEI. CDR3 size: 19 residues. Trimming took off 2 bases at V and 1 base at J, with 23 bases between the two ends. CDR3 loop: CASSERGGNSINFNYGYTF. In nucleotides, the CDR3 is TGTGCCAGCAGTGAACGAGGGGGGAATTCTATAAATTTTAACTATGGCTACACCTTC.

This chain uses TRBV6-5 with TRBJ2-3; TRBD2 matches 10 bases. With V trimmed by 0 bases and J by 1 base, 1 base remained unmatched. The CDR3 contains 16 residues. Germline CDR1 is MNHEY and CDR2 is SVGAGI. CDR3 DNA sequence: TGTGCCAGCAGTTACTCCGGGACTAGCGGCACAGATACGCAGTATTTT. Residues: CASSYSGTSGTDTQYF.

J is TRBJ2-3 and V is TRBV6-6, with D possibly TRBD1 on 6 matching bases. Germline loops: CDR1 MNHNY, CDR2 SVGAGI (reference sequence). V gave up 10 bases and J gave up 0 bases, with 14 bases separating them. The CDR3 is made up of 14 amino acids. As DNA, the CDR3 is TGTGCCACCAGACAGGACCCTAGCACAGATACGCAGTATTTT. This gives the protein CATRQDPSTDTQYF.

This chain joins TRBV2 and TRBJ2-2; 8 nucleotides agree with TRBD1. The junction had 1 base not matched to a gene; V was cut back by 3 bases and J by 1 base. Germline V gives CDR1 SNHLY, CDR2 FYNNEI. The CDR3 is 15 amino acids. Written as DNA, the CDR3 is TGTGCCAGCAGTGACAGGGGGCTGAACACCGGGGAGCTGTTTTTT. This encodes CASSDRGLNTGELFF.

This clone was seen more than once but under ten times. CDR3 loop: CASSPGLYEQYF. CDR3 DNA sequence: TGTGCCAGCAGCCCGGGATTGTACGAGCAGTACTTC. This chain joins TRBV7-6 and TRBJ2-7; D may be TRBD2 (5 bases). The length of the CDR3 is 12 residues. V gave up 5 bases and J gave up 4 bases, with 9 bases separating them. Germline CDR1 is SGHVS and CDR2 is FNYEAQ.

The chain has TRBV7-9 and TRBJ2-1, with 10 bases aligning to TRBD1. Trimming removed 2 bases from V and 8 bases from J; junction bases left unmatched: 6. This CDR3 contains 15 residues. Germline CDR1 and CDR2: SEHNR and FQNEAQ (reference sequence). CDR3 sequence reads: CASSLRDRGVHEQFF. The CDR3, as DNA: TGTGCCAGCAGCTTAAGGGACAGGGGTGTTCATGAGCAGTTCTTC. The entire variable domain, with the rest obtained from reference TRBV7-9 and TRBJ2-1, is as follows: DTGVSQNPRHKITKRGQNVTFRCDPISEHNRLYWYRQTLGQGPEFLTYFQNEAQLEKSRLLSDRFSAERPKGSFSTLEIQRTEQGDSAMYLCASSLRDRGVHEQFFGPGTRLTVL.

This clone was picked up one time. The CDR3 region is CASHTPNYGYTF. The DNA of the CDR3 is TGTGCCAGTCACACGCCCAACTATGGCTACACCTTC. The chain links TRBV28 to TRBJ1-2; D remains ambiguous. The ends were cut back, 9 bases at V and 2 bases at J, with 10 bases in the middle. The CDR3 has 12 residues. Germline CDR1 MDHEN, CDR2 SYDVKM.

V gene TRBV4-1 combines with J gene TRBJ2-3; TRBD2 aligns across 7 bases. The CDR3 spans 17 residues. V was clipped by 0 bases and J by 2 bases; unmatched bases: 8. Germline-derived CDR1 and CDR2 are MGHRA and YSYEKL. The chain's CDR3 is CASSQDKAGAFTDTQYF. DNA for the CDR3: TGCGCCAGCAGCCAAGATAAGGCGGGAGCCTTCACAGATACGCAGTATTTT.

The V gene is TRBV7-9, the J gene TRBJ2-7, with D unresolved. The CDR3 totals 14 residues. The V gene's germline CDR1 is SEHNR and CDR2 FQNEAQ (reference sequence). Trimming left V 6 bases short and J 2 bases short, with 14 bases between. The CDR3 loop is CASSPDTVPYEQYF. CDR3 nucleotide sequence: TGTGCCAGCAGTCCAGACACCGTGCCCTACGAGCAGTACTTC.

The V gene is TRBV23-1, the J gene TRBJ1-5, with unresolved D. TRBV23-1 is annotated as an ORF whose role is uncertain. The CDR3 consists of 16 residues. The germline V and J ends were trimmed by 3 bases and 3 bases, with 15 bases remaining between them. The CDR3 spells CASSHLGLPFNQPQHF. DNA for the CDR3: TGCGCCAGCAGTCATCTGGGCCTACCTTTCAATCAGCCCCAGCATTTT.

The chain is built from TRBV2 and TRBJ2-7, with D perhaps TRBD2 (6 bases). CDR3 length: 15 amino acids. Between the trimmed V and J ends, which lost 4 bases and 0 bases, there was a span of 13 bases. Germline CDR1 SNHLY, CDR2 FYNNEI. CDR3 sequence: CASSARTTNSYEQYF. The CDR3 DNA reads as TGTGCCAGCAGTGCTAGGACTACCAACTCCTACGAGCAGTACTTC.

This clone showed up just a few times. The chain carries TRBV18 and TRBJ2-1; D not certain. Trimming took off 4 bases at V and 5 bases at J, with 3 bases between the two ends. From germline, CDR1 is KGHSH and CDR2 LQKENI. The CDR3 has 11 residues. As DNA, the CDR3 is TGTGCCAGCTCACTTAACAATGAGCAGTTCTTC. This gives the protein CASSLNNEQFF.

The gene calls are TRBV9 and TRBJ2-5; the match to TRBD1 covers 9 bases. Per germline, CDR1 SGDLS and CDR2 YYNGEE. The CDR3 totals 16 residues. The junction had 10 bases not matched to a gene; V was cut back by 2 bases and J by 5 bases. The chain's CDR3 is CASSVPGQGRIETQYF. The CDR3 DNA reads TGTGCCAGCAGCGTGCCGGGACAGGGACGCATTGAGACCCAGTACTTC. The whole variable domain, filled in from reference TRBV9 and TRBJ2-5, reads DSGVTQTPKHLITATGQRVTLRCSPRSGDLSVYWYQQSLDQGLQFLIQYYNGEERAKGNILERFSAQQFPDLHSELNLSSLELGDSALYFCASSVPGQGRIETQYFGPGTRLLVL.

There are a few counts of this clone. The chain has TRBV6-6 and TRBJ2-7; the match to TRBD1 covers 9 bases. V trimming: 2 bases; J trimming: 6 bases; junction bases outside the gene matches: 5. This CDR3 is built from 14 residues. Germline V gene lookup returns CDR1 MNHNY and CDR2 SVGAGI (reference sequence). CDR3 nucleotides: TGTGCCAGCAGTTACGACAGGGGGGGTCCCGAGCAGTACTTC. The encoded protein is CASSYDRGGPEQYF.

The chain is built from TRBV10-3 and TRBJ2-7, with 8 nucleotides matching TRBD1. CDR1 ENHRY and CDR2 SYGVKD come from the germline V gene. The CDR3 has 14 amino acids. Germline trimming cut 5 bases from V and 2 bases from J; bases unmatched to any gene: 5. In DNA, the CDR3 is TGTGCCATCAGTTTTGGGACAGGAACCTACGAGCAGTACTTC. Amino acids: CAISFGTGTYEQYF.

The V gene is TRBV18, the J gene TRBJ1-4; no definite D call. The CDR3 has 14 amino acids. Per the germline V gene, CDR1 is KGHSH and CDR2 is LQKENI. Trimming took 2 bases from V and 3 from J, leaving 7 bases between them. The CDR3 protein is CASSPGFSNEKLFF. The CDR3 DNA is TGTGCCAGCTCACCAGGGTTTTCTAATGAAAAACTGTTTTTT. Full variable domain (missing parts from reference TRBV18 and TRBJ1-4): NAGVMQNPRHLVRRRGQEARLRCSPMKGHSHVYWYRQLPEEGLKFMVYLQKENIIDESGMPKERFSAEFPKEGPSILRIQQVVRGDSAAYFCASSPGFSNEKLFFGSGTQLSVL.

The chain couples TRBV5-1 to TRBJ2-7; TRBD1 is a possible D gene (7 bases). CDR1 is SGHRS, CDR2 YFSETQ, per germline. V lost 4 bases and J 6 bases, leaving 23 bases between the germline ends. The CDR3 length is 16 residues. The CDR3 protein is CASSRLSGTAGSEQYF. CDR3 DNA: TGCGCCAGCAGCAGATTATCCGGGACAGCCGGGAGCGAGCAGTACTTC.

CDR3 coding DNA: TGCAGCGTTGAGGCCAGGGCCACAGATACGCAGTATTTT. This codes for CSVEARATDTQYF. This chain uses TRBV29-1 with TRBJ2-3; a possible D gene is TRBD1 (5 bases). Between the trimmed V and J ends, which lost 3 bases and 2 bases, there was a span of 9 bases. The V gene's germline CDR1 is SQVTM and CDR2 ANQGSEA. The CDR3 has 13 residues.